This TCR beta chain is drawn from a study of Graves' ophthalmopathy and Graves' hyperthyroidism (dated by TCRdb to 2016 to 2019). For the wider study: Peripheral blood was collected at initial diagnosis, before any treatment. The study used TCR beta repertoire signatures to distinguish Graves' ophthalmopathy from Graves' hyperthyroidism and to predict progression to ophthalmopathy. In total, 135 blood samples were TCR-sequenced: fewer than 50 ophthalmopathy, under 80 hyperthyroidism and about 17 hyperthyroidism-to-ophthalmopathy patients. To explore V-J signatures that separate ophthalmopathy from hyperthyroidism, a discovery set of around 97 patients was enrolled, consisting of about 45 with ophthalmopathy and some 56 with stable hyperthyroidism. An independent validation cohort comprised 18 to 20 hyperthyroidism patients and about 16 patients who later progressed from hyperthyroidism to ophthalmopathy. In more than 5 hyperthyroidism patients, the T-cell repertoire of thyroid tissue was compared with the T-cell repertoire of blood. Following sample collection, hyperthyroidism patients were given methimazole at a starting dose of 30 mg daily, and ophthalmopathy patients were given high-dose intravenous methylprednisolone. The roughly 91 discovery patients were randomly divided into training and test sets at a 7:3 ratio.

Ophthalmopathy patients were characterized by moderately to severely active disease, a Clinical Activity Score of at least 3, a NOSPECS grade of at least 4, and a disease duration under 3 months. Patients with other autoimmune diseases, uncontrolled infections, pregnancy or lactation were excluded from the study. Diagnosis was based on clinical symptoms, serum thyroxine, TRAb, thyroid ultrasound and orbital computed tomography. PBMCs were isolated from approximately 10 ml of fresh peripheral blood by Ficoll-Paque density gradient centrifugation. Trizol reagent was used to extract the total RNA, and its quality was then checked on an Agilent 2100 Bioanalyzer. The paper's findings and limits, for the study overall: Most expanded thyroid clonotypes with a frequency above 0.001 also appeared in blood, which suggests that blood repertoires may reflect the immune response in the thyroid. No statistical method was used to set the sample size in advance, and the investigators knew which group each participant was assigned to. In validation, the model predicted ophthalmopathy progression with about 71% sensitivity and approximately 75% specificity; roughly 11 predicted patients were CT-confirmed with GO in a median of around 6 months. In cross-validation, the 13-signature model distinguished ophthalmopathy from stable hyperthyroidism with approximately 90% sensitivity and about 81% specificity, while in the test set the corresponding values were around 79% and 71%.

For repertoire sequencing, TCR beta CDR3 regions were amplified from RNA transcripts. HTBI primers and the Qiagen OneStep RT-PCR kit were used in a first-round RT-PCR, which was followed by a second-round multiplex PCR, size selection and purification. Libraries were sequenced paired-end with 100 bp reads on an Illumina HiSeq2000. The paper's processing steps were these. SOAPnuke was used to process the reads, removing any read that contained adapters or uncalled bases, had a mean Phred below 15, or lacked an exact match to the constant primer or identifier. High-quality paired reads were merged with COPE v1.2.5. Each unique nucleotide sequence was treated as a clonotype, and MiTCR v1.1 was used to align the clonotypes to the IMGT TRB V, D and J references. The analysis was limited to V-J combinations with a frequency above 0.0001, which together covered 99% to 99.2% of the repertoires. For each V-J combination, a TCR clonal expansion and chaos score was defined as the ratio of F50 clonal expansion to chaos observed in the TCRdist matrix. Welch's t-statistics and random forest were used to narrow the features down to 10 to 15 V-J combinations, which were then fed into a naive Bayes classifier. The similarity between thyroid and blood repertoires was quantified using the Morisita-Horn index. TCRdb reran the public reads through fastp at Q25 and MiXCR, keeping productive beta chains. Entries that share a CDR3 protein sequence are merged under the most common genes and DNA. The V and J calls here are based on TCRdb, not the publication. The sample records some 160,000 distinct CDR3 sequences, around 39% of which are singletons. Approximately 8.9% of the sample is taken by the ten largest.

Notes on this clonotype: Its antigen remains undetermined. Base qualities were left out, and no much larger clone turns up one base away.

This receptor was obtained from a man aged 30 to 45 with Graves' ophthalmopathy. Donor details come from another sample of the same person, matched by shared clones. Sequencing was carried out using peripheral blood.

The DNA sequence is TGCGCCAGCAGCGCAACGAATAGCGGAGTAGCCAAAAACATTCAGTACTTC. It translates as CASSATNSGVAKNIQYF. The V gene is TRBV5-1 and the J gene is TRBJ2-4; a weak D assignment points to TRBD2 (6 bases agree). The V and J ends are trimmed by 4 bases and 0 bases, leaving 17 bases between them. The CDR1 and CDR2 encoded by the germline V gene are SGHRS and YFSETQ. Spanning cysteine to phenylalanine, the CDR3 consists of 17 amino acids. The kept DNA is CDR3 alone, 51 bases in frame from the first base.